Detailed here is one T cell receptor (beta chain). The table lists this clonotype with a few counts. What antigen it recognizes has not been identified. No base-level quality is on record; no much larger clone is a single base apart. Sequenced using an Illumina NovaSeq 6000. TCRalpha and TCRbeta cDNA libraries were constructed by 5'RACE with constant-segment primers, with sample barcodes and unique molecular identifiers being introduced. Trizol reagent was used to extract RNA from every sample. The libraries were amplified in two PCR steps, and the second step added a second sample barcode and Illumina TruSeq adapters. Libraries were sequenced on an Illumina NovaSeq with 2 x 150 bp paired-end reads. On the authors' methods: Demultiplexing of reads and collapsing into UMI-guided consensus sequences were performed with migec v1.2.7. Using mixcr v2.1.11, UMI consensuses were aligned to TRA and TRB V and J templates and then assembled into clonotypes. Expanded or contracted clonotypes were those called significant by both edgeR and NoisET, with noise models trained on biological replicates. For edgeR calls, a false discovery rate-adjusted p below 0.01 and a log2 fold-change threshold of 1 were applied. As an exploratory analysis of dynamics, PCA with hierarchical clustering was applied to max-normalized trajectories of the 1000 most abundant clonotypes. Each responding clone was given a CD4 or CD8 phenotype based on the CD4+ and CD8+ repertoires, which had been sequenced separately. Clones were called with MiXCR by TCRdb after fastp trimmed the public reads at Q25, and only in-frame beta chains were retained. Every distinct CDR3 protein forms one entry, paired with its most common genes and DNA. Here the V and J calls rest on TCRdb's processing, not on the authors' analysis. For this sample the table gives about 560,000 distinct CDR3 sequences, of which roughly 20% were detected only once. The ten largest clonotypes hold roughly 9.1% of the sample.

The data stem from a study of T-cell memory formation after mild COVID-19 (dated by TCRdb to the early 2020s). Regarding the research as a whole: TCR sequence clusters from the two donors were largely donor specific. Longitudinal TCRalpha and TCRbeta repertoire sequencing tracked T-cell clones expanding and contracting after mild COVID-19 in two donors. Two young, previously healthy adult volunteers made up the cohort, one male and one female.

V loses 4 bases at its end and J loses 9 bases; junction bases beyond the gene matches: 6. The germline V gene sets CDR1 to MNHEY and CDR2 to SVGEGT. The CDR3 numbers 13 residues from cysteine through phenylalanine. The DNA shown is the 39-base CDR3, in frame from base 1. Ficoll-Paque density gradient centrifugation was used to isolate PBMCs. General conclusions and limits of the study: The detection of some responding clones in pre-infection memory suggests that pre-existing cross-reactive memory T cells joined the SARS-CoV-2 response. Contracting CD4+ clones were found mainly in CM and EM memory subsets, while CD8+ clones were enriched in EMRA. Balanced CD4/CD8 phenotypes were observed for clones contracting from day 15 to 85, whereas a bias towards CD4+ was observed for a second wave of clones expanding from day 15 to 37. The study included only a couple of mild cases, and larger cohorts that include severe cases with pre-infection samples were judged to be necessary. The second-wave clones that peaked on day 37 were not confirmed to be SARS-CoV-2 specific.

The sequenced sample consisted of PBMCs or a T cell subset sorted from them (not recorded which). This clonotype was sampled from an adult woman who had mild COVID-19 (a few samples of this study predate the infection). The sample titles of this study are shuffled in the database, so cell type and time point are left out; the donor was told from shared clones. The chain is assembled from TRBV6-2 or TRBV6-3 and TRBJ1-1; TRBD1 agrees with 9 junctional bases. Read as DNA, the sequence is TGTGCCAGCAGTTTCTCGGGACAGGGTAAAGCTTTCTTT. This encodes CASSFSGQGKAFF.